These 13 T cell receptor beta chains came from one sample sequenced in a study of cytomegalovirus exposure and HLA in healthy donors. TCRdb's copy holds only in-frame clones and misses some; the assay was immunoSEQ multiplex PCR. The sample records tens of thousands of clones, 90% being singletons. The sample taken for sequencing was PBMCs. These receptors originate from a man younger than 35 in good health and CMV-seronegative.

V gene TRBV7-3 combines with J gene TRBJ2-3; 13 nucleotides agree with TRBD2. V shed 5 bases, J shed 7 bases, and the junction held 3 bases outside the gene matches. Looked up from germline, CDR1 is SGHTA and CDR2 is FQGTGA. The CDR3 loop spans 14 amino acids. The CDR3 DNA follows: TGTGCCAGCAGCCCCGGGACTAGCGGGAATACGCAGTATTTT. This sequence encodes CASSPGTSGNTQYF.

This chain joins TRBV5-1 and TRBJ2-7; tentative D call: TRBD2 (6 bases). Trimming pared 0 bases from V and 3 bases from J, leaving 13 bases between. The CDR3 runs 15 residues. Looked up from germline, CDR1 is SGHRS and CDR2 is YFSETQ. The CDR3 is CASSLGRLGDYEQYF. The CDR3 coding sequence is TGCGCCAGCAGCTTGGGTCGACTAGGGGACTACGAGCAGTACTTC. Full variable domain (missing parts from reference TRBV5-1 and TRBJ2-7): KAGVTQTPRYLIKTRGQQVTLSCSPISGHRSVSWYQQTPGQGLQFLFEYFSETQRNKGNFPGRFSGRQFSNSRSEMNVSTLELGDSALYLCASSLGRLGDYEQYFGPGTRLTVT.

CDR3 in amino acids: CAWSWTARADTQYF. For the CDR3, the DNA is TGTGCCTGGAGTTGGACTGCTAGGGCAGATACGCAGTATTTT. The chain recombines TRBV30 with TRBJ2-3; D may be TRBD2 (5 bases). Trimming removed 2 bases from V and 4 bases from J, with 13 bases in between. The CDR3 sequence is 14 residues long. CDR1 is GTSNPN and CDR2 is SVGIG in the germline V gene (reference sequence).

The table lists this clone with a count of one. The chain joins TRBV5-1 to TRBJ2-5; tentative D call: TRBD1 (5 bases). Trimming took 4 bases from V and 4 from J, leaving 14 bases between them. The CDR3 runs 14 residues. The germline CDR1 and CDR2 sequences are SGHRS and YFSETQ. CDR3 loop: CASSQDTSGETQYF. The CDR3 coding sequence is TGCGCCAGCAGCCAGGACACCTCGGGAGAGACCCAGTACTTC.

The V gene is TRBV30, the J gene TRBJ2-1; D is possibly TRBD2 (6 bases). The CDR3 loop spans 14 amino acids. CDR1 and CDR2 (germline): GTSNPN, SVGIG (reference sequence). Trimming shortened V by 7 bases and J by 1 base, and 14 bases separated the two germline ends. The CDR3 DNA sequence: TGTGCCTCGGGGGACCACTCATCCTACAATGAGCAGTTCTTC. This gives the protein CASGDHSSYNEQFF. The full variable domain, rest sourced from reference TRBV30 and TRBJ2-1, is SQTIHQWPATLVQPVGSPLSLECTVEGTSNPNLYWYRQAAGRGLQLLFYSVGIGQISSEVPQNLSASRPQDRQFILSSKKLLLSDSGFYLCASGDHSSYNEQFFGPGTRLTVL.

The sample holds a few counts of this clone. This rearrangement joins TRBV6-1 to TRBJ1-4; 12 nucleotides agree with TRBD1. V gave up 4 bases and J gave up 7 bases; unmatched junction bases: 4. The CDR3 sequence is 15 residues long. Germline V gene data show CDR1 as MNHNS and CDR2 as SASEGT. The CDR3 sequence: CASSVGQGAFEKLFF. In nucleotides, the CDR3 is TGTGCCAGCAGTGTGGGACAGGGGGCGTTTGAAAAACTGTTTTTT.

This chain joins TRBV2 and TRBJ2-3, with D unresolved. CDR1 SNHLY and CDR2 FYNNEI come from the germline V gene. V dropped 2 bases and J dropped 2 bases, with 8 bases sitting between them. CDR3 length: 14 amino acids. The CDR3 DNA sequence: TGTGCCAGCAGTGAACACTCACCCACAGATACGCAGTATTTT. Translated, it gives CASSEHSPTDTQYF.

CDR3: CASSSLPLAGVYEQYF. CDR3 nucleotide sequence: TGTGCCAGCAGTTCCCTGCCTCTAGCGGGAGTCTACGAGCAGTACTTC. The chain recombines TRBV27 with TRBJ2-7; the match to TRBD2 covers 10 bases. The germline CDR1 and CDR2 sequences are MNHEY and SMNVEV (reference sequence). This CDR3 comprises 16 residues. Trimming cost V 4 bases and J 3 bases; bases outside gene matches: 9.

The chain carries TRBV27 and TRBJ1-2; D is ambiguous. Per germline, CDR1 MNHEY and CDR2 SMNVEV (reference sequence). The V and J ends lost 4 bases and 3 bases respectively, with 12 bases between them. The CDR3 totals 14 residues. The CDR3 DNA is TGTGCCAGCAGTTCCACGGCTGGAGACTATGGCTACACCTTC. This gives the protein CASSSTAGDYGYTF.

The chain joins TRBV6-1 to TRBJ2-1, with D perhaps TRBD2 (6 bases). Germline V gene sequence: CDR1 MNHNS, CDR2 SASEGT. The CDR3 length is 15 residues. Trimming cost V 2 bases and J 2 bases, with 10 bases left between them. The CDR3 nucleotides read TGTGCCAGCAGTGAACCGGCGGGGCCCTACAATGAGCAGTTCTTC. This gives the protein CASSEPAGPYNEQFF.

J is TRBJ2-3 and V is TRBV7-3; 7 bases agree with TRBD1. V shed 4 bases, J shed 4 bases, and the junction held 8 bases outside the gene matches. The CDR3 consists of 15 residues. Germline CDR1 is SGHTA and CDR2 is FQGTGA. CDR3 DNA sequence: TGTGCCAGCAGCTCCACAGGGGTTCAGGCAGATACGCAGTATTTT. As protein: CASSSTGVQADTQYF.

CDR3 nucleotides: TGCGCCAGCAGCCATGGGACTAGCGGCTACGAGCAGTACTTC. Translation gives CASSHGTSGYEQYF. The V gene is TRBV4-1, the J gene TRBJ2-7, with 11 bases aligning to TRBD2. The V gene's germline CDR1 is MGHRA and CDR2 YSYEKL. CDR3 size: 14 residues. With 3 bases clipped from V and 3 bases from J, the junction kept 1 base outside the gene matches.

The V and J genes are TRBV23-1 and TRBJ2-7, with D maybe TRBD1 (6 bases). TRBV23-1 is identified as an open reading frame with a role that is uncertain. The CDR3 has 15 amino acids. With 3 bases removed from V and 4 bases from J, the gap between germline ends came to 16 bases. The CDR3 reads CASSQGTGLRYEQYF. CDR3 DNA sequence: TGCGCCAGCAGTCAGGGCACAGGGTTGCGGTACGAGCAGTACTTC.